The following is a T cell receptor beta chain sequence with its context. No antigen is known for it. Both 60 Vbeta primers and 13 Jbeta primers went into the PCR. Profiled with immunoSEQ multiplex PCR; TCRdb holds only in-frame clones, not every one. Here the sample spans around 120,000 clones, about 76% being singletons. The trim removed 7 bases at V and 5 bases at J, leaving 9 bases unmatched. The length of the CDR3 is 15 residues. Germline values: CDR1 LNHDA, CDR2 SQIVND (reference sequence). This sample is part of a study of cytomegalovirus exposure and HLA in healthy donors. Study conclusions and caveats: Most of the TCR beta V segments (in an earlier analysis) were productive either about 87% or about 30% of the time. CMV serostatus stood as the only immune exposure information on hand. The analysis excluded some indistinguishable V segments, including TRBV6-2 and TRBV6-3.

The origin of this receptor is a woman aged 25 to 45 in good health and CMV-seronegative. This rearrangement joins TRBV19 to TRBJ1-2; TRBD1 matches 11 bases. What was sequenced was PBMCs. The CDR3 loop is CASTLTGTGGYGYTF. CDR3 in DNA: TGTGCCAGTACCCTCACCGGGACAGGGGGTTATGGCTACACCTTC.